The 4 T cell receptor beta chains given below trace back to one sample, sequenced in a study of CD8 T cells in ankylosing spondylitis. TCRdb ran MiXCR on the 5' RACE reads and lists one entry per CDR3 protein. This table holds 380,000 or so distinct CDR3 sequences, approximately 22% found once. Material: blood, either unsorted or a sorted T cell fraction (not recorded which). These receptors originate from a male donor with ankylosing spondylitis or in good health (not recorded which).

The genes are TRBV25-1 and TRBJ2-1; the D call may be TRBD1 or TRBD2 (6 bases each). The V end was cut by 6 bases, the J end by 2 bases, with 11 bases between. This CDR3 region has 14 residues. The germline CDR1 and CDR2 sequences are MGHDK and SYGVNS. CDR3 DNA: TGTGCCAGCAGAATGGGGGGCGCCTACAATGAGCAGTTCTTC. This translates into CASRMGGAYNEQFF.

This chain connects TRBV4-1 to TRBJ2-7; TRBD2 might be the D (5 bases). Trimming left V 0 bases short and J 1 base short, with 10 bases between. The CDR3 spans 15 residues. From germline, CDR1 is MGHRA and CDR2 YSYEKL. As DNA, the CDR3 is TGCGCCAGCAGCCAAGATTCAGGACTGTCCTACGAGCAGTACTTC. Residues: CASSQDSGLSYEQYF.

The gene calls are TRBV7-3 and TRBJ2-7, with a weak D call TRBD2 (6 bases). Germline CDR1 and CDR2: SGHTA and FQGTGA. Trimming pared 1 base from V and 5 bases from J, leaving 15 bases between. The CDR3 has 15 residues. CDR3: CASSLIGPPGDEQYF. CDR3 nucleotides: TGTGCCAGCAGCTTAATTGGCCCCCCGGGGGACGAGCAGTACTTC.

The J gene is TRBJ1-5, the V gene TRBV6-6; possible D gene TRBD1, 5 bases. Germline V lookup: CDR1 MNHNY, CDR2 SVGAGI (reference sequence). The CDR3 has 13 residues. Trimming cost V 5 bases and J 10 bases, with 15 bases left between them. CDR3 bases: TGTGCCAGCAGTCGGGACGGACCCGACCCCCAGCATTTT. Protein product: CASSRDGPDPQHF.